Listed below are T cell receptor beta chains from one sample, sequenced in a study of control samples from healthy donors and cancer patients. The protocol was immunoSEQ multiplex PCR, while the TCRdb copy is restricted to in-frame clones and leaves out a portion. Here the sample spans 120,000 or so clones, around 87% being singletons. The material sequenced was blood. Every receptor here comes from a man aged 60 to 69 in good health. CDR3s include the opening cysteine and the closing phenylalanine or tryptophan. The D gene is left open where the match is weak. Expanded clones are given a class, and other clones once, few, many or no size at all.

DNA: TGTGCCAGCAGCTTACGGAGTAGCGGGGGAAACACCGGGGAGCTGTTTTTT; CDR3: CASSLRSSGGNTGELFF; size: few; D: TRBD2; V: TRBV7-2; length: 17; J: TRBJ2-2
DNA: TGTGCCAGCAGGCCCGAGTTGGGTCAAAATTCACCCCTCCACTTT; CDR3: CASRPELGQNSPLHF; size: .; D: .; V: TRBV28; length: 15; J: TRBJ1-6
DNA: TGCGCCAGCAGCCAAGATGAGGAGGGACCCTATGGCTACACCTTC; CDR3: CASSQDEEGPYGYTF; size: .; D: .; V: TRBV4-1; length: 15; J: TRBJ1-2
DNA: TGTGCCAGCAGCTTTTCCCAAGCCCTCGGCTACACCTTC; CDR3: CASSFSQALGYTF; size: .; D: .; V: TRBV7-8; length: 13; J: TRBJ1-2
DNA: TGCGCCAGCAGTGAGTCTGGCGGTGCTGGGGCCAACGTCCTGACTTTC; CDR3: CASSESGGAGANVLTF; size: .; D: .; V: TRBV10-1; length: 16; J: TRBJ2-6
DNA: TGTGCCAGCAGCCACGACAGGCTGCAAGGCTACACCTTC; CDR3: CASSHDRLQGYTF; size: .; D: .; V: TRBV27; length: 13; J: TRBJ1-2
DNA: TGTGCCAGCAGTTTGACCAGGCCTTATAATTCACCCCTCCACTTT; CDR3: CASSLTRPYNSPLHF; size: .; D: .; V: TRBV6-5; length: 15; J: TRBJ1-6
DNA: TGTGCCATCGCCCGGGACAGGGGGACGGCTAATGAAAAACTGTTTTTT; CDR3: CAIARDRGTANEKLFF; size: .; D: TRBD1; V: TRBV2; length: 16; J: TRBJ1-4
DNA: TGTGCCAGCAGCCCCCGCCCGGGACAGAAAAACATTCAGTACTTC; CDR3: CASSPRPGQKNIQYF; size: .; D: TRBD1; V: TRBV7-2; length: 15; J: TRBJ2-4
DNA: TGTGCCAGCAGCTTCGGGGGAAACACTGAAGCTTTCTTT; CDR3: CASSFGGNTEAFF; size: .; D: .; V: TRBV7-3; length: 13; J: TRBJ1-1
DNA: TGTGCCAGCAGTGTTCAGGGCCTAAATGAAAAACTGTTTTTT; CDR3: CASSVQGLNEKLFF; size: .; D: .; V: TRBV7-9; length: 14; J: TRBJ1-4
DNA: TGCAGCGGACAGGGGGCTGGGTACACTGAAGCTTTCTTT; CDR3: CSGQGAGYTEAFF; size: few; D: TRBD1; V: TRBV29-1; length: 13; J: TRBJ1-1
DNA: TGTGCCAGCAGCCTGGGACGGAACACTGAAGCTTTCTTT; CDR3: CASSLGRNTEAFF; size: .; D: .; V: TRBV14; length: 13; J: TRBJ1-1
DNA: TGTGCCAGCACCAGAGGTGGGACAGGTTCCTACGAGCAGTACTTC; CDR3: CASTRGGTGSYEQYF; size: once; D: TRBD1; V: TRBV6-5; length: 15; J: TRBJ2-7
DNA: TGTGCCAGTAGTATAGTAGCAGGGGGCTTTGTTGGCTACACCTTC; CDR3: CASSIVAGGFVGYTF; size: few; D: TRBD1; V: TRBV19; length: 15; J: TRBJ1-2
DNA: TGTGCCAGCTCACCGGCGGCCCGTAACTATGGCTACACCTTC; CDR3: CASSPAARNYGYTF; size: .; D: .; V: TRBV18; length: 14; J: TRBJ1-2
DNA: TGTGCCAGCAGTTTACGTTCCAGGGTGACTGAAGCTTTCTTT; CDR3: CASSLRSRVTEAFF; size: .; D: .; V: TRBV28; length: 14; J: TRBJ1-1
DNA: TGCGCCAGCAGGGAGGTACCGGGGCAGAACACTGAAGCTTTCTTT; CDR3: CASREVPGQNTEAFF; size: .; D: .; V: TRBV4-1; length: 15; J: TRBJ1-1
DNA: TGTGCCAGCAGTTTTCGTCCCCTAAATCAGCCCCAGCATTTT; CDR3: CASSFRPLNQPQHF; size: .; D: .; V: TRBV28; length: 14; J: TRBJ1-5
DNA: TGTGCCAGCAGCGTAATGGAAGGGCTAACAGATACGCAGTATTTT; CDR3: CASSVMEGLTDTQYF; size: .; D: .; V: TRBV9; length: 15; J: TRBJ2-3
DNA: TGTGCCAGCTCGGGATATGACTCTGGAAACACCATATATTTT; CDR3: CASSGYDSGNTIYF; size: .; D: .; V: TRBV2; length: 14; J: TRBJ1-3
DNA: TGCGCCAGCAGCTTTTTGGGACAGGGAAGCTCCTATAATTCACCCCTCCACTTT; CDR3: CASSFLGQGSSYNSPLHF; size: .; D: TRBD1; V: TRBV5-1; length: 18; J: TRBJ1-6
DNA: TGCAGCGTCGCAACCCAAGGTTACTCCTACGAGCAGTACTTC; CDR3: CSVATQGYSYEQYF; size: .; D: .; V: TRBV29-1; length: 14; J: TRBJ2-7
DNA: TGCGCCAGCAGTCCAGGGACAGGGGCGGGGAACACTGAAGCTTTCTTT; CDR3: CASSPGTGAGNTEAFF; size: .; D: TRBD1; V: TRBV4-1; length: 16; J: TRBJ1-1
DNA: TGTGCCAGCAGCTTAGGCCTAGCATCCGATGAGCAGTTCTTC; CDR3: CASSLGLASDEQFF; size: once; D: .; V: TRBV7-9; length: 14; J: TRBJ2-1
DNA: TGTGCCAGCAGTTTCGGTAGACGCGATGAAAAACTGTTTTTT; CDR3: CASSFGRRDEKLFF; size: .; D: .; V: TRBV28; length: 14; J: TRBJ1-4
DNA: TGTGCCAGCAGTTCTGGACAGGGCCTCACTGAAGCTTTCTTT; CDR3: CASSSGQGLTEAFF; size: .; D: TRBD1; V: TRBV6-6; length: 14; J: TRBJ1-1
DNA: TGTGCCTGGAGGATAGCTACCGCCGGGGAGCTGTTTTTT; CDR3: CAWRIATAGELFF; size: .; D: .; V: TRBV30; length: 13; J: TRBJ2-2
DNA: TGCGCCAGCAGCAGGACAGGGGGAACCGCAACTAATGAAAAACTGTTTTTT; CDR3: CASSRTGGTATNEKLFF; size: few; D: TRBD1; V: TRBV5-1; length: 17; J: TRBJ1-4
DNA: TGTGCCAGCACCCATCGGTCTGGCGAGCAGTACTTC; CDR3: CASTHRSGEQYF; size: .; D: .; V: TRBV28; length: 12; J: TRBJ2-7
DNA: TGCGCCAGCAGCCTAAGCTCCGGGACAGCCCTCCCTTACGAGCAGTACTTC; CDR3: CASSLSSGTALPYEQYF; size: .; D: TRBD1; V: TRBV4-1; length: 17; J: TRBJ2-7
DNA: TGTGCCAGCAGCTTAGGGAGGGCGGCCTCGAATGAAAAACTGTTTTTT; CDR3: CASSLGRAASNEKLFF; size: few; D: .; V: TRBV7-8; length: 16; J: TRBJ1-4
DNA: TGCGCCAGCAGCTTGGGTGGGCAGGATACGCAGTATTTT; CDR3: CASSLGGQDTQYF; size: .; D: .; V: TRBV5-1; length: 13; J: TRBJ2-3
DNA: TGTGCCAGCAGTTACGTGGGGGCTGGAGAAAAACTGTTTTTT; CDR3: CASSYVGAGEKLFF; size: .; D: .; V: TRBV6-6; length: 14; J: TRBJ1-4
DNA: TGTGCCAGCAGCTCCGGGTTGGGGGGCAGGGGGCAGTACTTC; CDR3: CASSSGLGGRGQYF; size: .; D: .; V: TRBV28; length: 14; J: TRBJ2-7
DNA: TGTGCCAGCAGCCAGGGGGCCAATGTTAATTCACCCCTCCACTTT; CDR3: CASSQGANVNSPLHF; size: .; D: TRBD1; V: TRBV6-5; length: 15; J: TRBJ1-6
DNA: TGTGCCACCCAACAGGGACGCTCTGGAAACACCATATATTTT; CDR3: CATQQGRSGNTIYF; size: .; D: .; V: TRBV6-5; length: 14; J: TRBJ1-3
DNA: TGTGCCAGCAGCCCAGCGACGTCGTGGGGAAACACCATATATTTT; CDR3: CASSPATSWGNTIYF; size: .; D: .; V: TRBV11-2; length: 15; J: TRBJ1-3
DNA: TGTGCCAGCAGCGTAGGGCAGACCCCGAACACCGGGGAGCTGTTTTTT; CDR3: CASSVGQTPNTGELFF; size: .; D: .; V: TRBV9; length: 16; J: TRBJ2-2
DNA: TGTGCCAGCAGCCCCGGGACAGGGGCCCGGGAGACCCAGTACTTC; CDR3: CASSPGTGARETQYF; size: .; D: TRBD1; V: TRBV3-1/TRBV3-2; length: 15; J: TRBJ2-5
DNA: TGTGCCAGCAGTTACCTTGGGACAGCCTCCAACTATGGCTACACCTTC; CDR3: CASSYLGTASNYGYTF; size: .; D: TRBD1; V: TRBV6-5; length: 16; J: TRBJ1-2
DNA: TGTGCCAGCAGCTTGAGAAGACAGGCCTACACCGGGGAGCTGTTTTTT; CDR3: CASSLRRQAYTGELFF; size: .; D: .; V: TRBV5-8; length: 16; J: TRBJ2-2
DNA: TGTGCCAGCGACTGGACAGGGCGAAATTCACCCCTCCACTTT; CDR3: CASDWTGRNSPLHF; size: .; D: TRBD1; V: TRBV6-5; length: 14; J: TRBJ1-6
DNA: TGTGCCAGCAGCCATAACAGGGGCTTTGTCACTGAAGCTTTCTTT; CDR3: CASSHNRGFVTEAFF; size: .; D: TRBD1; V: TRBV6-2/TRBV6-3; length: 15; J: TRBJ1-1
DNA: TGTGCCAGCAGATGGGACAGCACCGGGGAGCTGTTTTTT; CDR3: CASRWDSTGELFF; size: .; D: TRBD1; V: TRBV7-9; length: 13; J: TRBJ2-2
DNA: TGTGCCAGCAGCCGGATGGGGCAGGGAACTGAAGCTTTCTTT; CDR3: CASSRMGQGTEAFF; size: .; D: .; V: TRBV11-2; length: 14; J: TRBJ1-1
DNA: TGTGCCAGAAGCTTGGTTTTGTTAGCTGAAAAACTGTTTTTT; CDR3: CARSLVLLAEKLFF; size: once; D: .; V: TRBV5-3; length: 14; J: TRBJ1-4
DNA: TGTGCCAGCTCACCACAACAGGCGTACACCGGGGAGCTGTTTTTT; CDR3: CASSPQQAYTGELFF; size: .; D: .; V: TRBV18; length: 15; J: TRBJ2-2
DNA: TGTGCCAGCAGCGTTAGCGGGGGGATCCAAGAGACCCAGTACTTC; CDR3: CASSVSGGIQETQYF; size: .; D: TRBD2; V: TRBV7-2; length: 15; J: TRBJ2-5